A selection of T cell receptor beta chains follows, all from one sample in a study of CD8+ T cells in alopecia areata. Some clones are missing from TCRdb's copy, which holds only in-frame ones; the method was immunoSEQ multiplex PCR. Here the sample spans 110,000 to 150,000 clones, roughly 64% being singletons. Material: CD4+ T cells sorted from blood, obtained at week 0. The source is a human donor with alopecia areata. CDR3s include the opening cysteine and the closing phenylalanine or tryptophan. The D gene is left open where the match is weak. Clone size is not always given. Where it is, it says once, few, many or a class for expanded clones.

J gene,clone size,V gene,D gene,CDR3 DNA,CDR3 protein
TRBJ1-5,NA,TRBV6-5,TRBD1,TGTGCCAGCACTCCGGGACAGGGCAATCAGCCCCAGCATTTT,CASTPGQGNQPQHF
TRBJ2-7,NA,TRBV5-6,TRBD2,TGTGCCAGCAGCCTCACTAGCGGGGGGTCCTACGAGCAGTACTTC,CASSLTSGGSYEQYF
TRBJ1-5,NA,TRBV27,NA,TGTGCCAGCAGCCTGAGGGATAGCAATCAGCCCCAGCATTTT,CASSLRDSNQPQHF
TRBJ1-1,NA,TRBV10-3,TRBD1,TGTGCCACAAACCCCACCGGACAGGGCGAAGCTTTCTTT,CATNPTGQGEAFF
TRBJ2-5,NA,TRBV29-1,TRBD1,TGCAGCGCGGCAGGACAGGCCGGGGAGACCCAGTACTTC,CSAAGQAGETQYF
TRBJ2-1,NA,TRBV30,TRBD1,TGTGCCTGGAGTCCGGGACAGGGAGTACGTGAGCAGTTCTTC,CAWSPGQGVREQFF
TRBJ1-5,NA,TRBV4-3,TRBD1,TGCGCCAGCAGCCTCCAGGGGGGTCAGCCCCAGCATTTT,CASSLQGGQPQHF
TRBJ1-6,NA,TRBV5-6,TRBD1,TGTGCCAGCAGCTTCCGGGACAGGGGGCTATCACCCCTCCACTTT,CASSFRDRGLSPLHF
TRBJ2-1,NA,TRBV7-8,NA,TGTGCCAGCACCCAAAAGACAGCGAGCTCCTACAATGAGCAGTTCTTC,CASTQKTASSYNEQFF
TRBJ1-6,NA,TRBV4-3,NA,TGCGCCAGCAGCCAAGAGTGGGGTAATTCACCCCTCCACTTT,CASSQEWGNSPLHF
TRBJ2-7,NA,TRBV20-1,NA,TGCAGTGCGGGTCCTCGGAGAGAGCAGTACTTC,CSAGPRREQYF
TRBJ2-7,few,TRBV7-2,TRBD2,TGTGCCAGCAGCTCACTAGCGGGGTCCTACGAGCAGTACTTC,CASSSLAGSYEQYF
TRBJ2-3,NA,TRBV13,NA,TGTGCCAGCAGCTTATCTCGGTGGAGGGGCCACACAGATACGCAGTATTTT,CASSLSRWRGHTDTQYF
TRBJ2-7,NA,TRBV7-9,TRBD2,TGTGCCAGCACCTTAGCGGGCACCTACGAGCAGTACTTC,CASTLAGTYEQYF
TRBJ1-6,few,TRBV5-1,NA,TGCGCCAGCAGCTTGGACAGCACAAATTCACCCCTCCACTTT,CASSLDSTNSPLHF
TRBJ1-5,once,TRBV9,NA,TGTGCCAGCAGCGTAGGGGGGGACAATCAGCCCCAGCATTTT,CASSVGGDNQPQHF
TRBJ1-5,once,TRBV30,TRBD1,TGTGCCTGGAGTACAACAGGGGTACAGCCCCAGCATTTT,CAWSTTGVQPQHF
TRBJ2-7,few,TRBV2,NA,TGTGCCAGCAGCTACACCTCCTACGAGCAGTACTTC,CASSYTSYEQYF
TRBJ1-4,NA,TRBV30,TRBD1,TGTGCCTGGAGTGGGGACAGGGGCGCTGAAAAACTGTTTTTT,CAWSGDRGAEKLFF
TRBJ1-1,NA,TRBV19,NA,TGTGCCAGTAGTCCCTGGCTGGGGATGAACACTGAAGCTTTCTTT,CASSPWLGMNTEAFF
TRBJ2-2,NA,TRBV30,TRBD1,TGTGCCTGGAGTGTAGGGGGCAGCTTCGTCACCGGGGAGCTGTTTTTT,CAWSVGGSFVTGELFF
TRBJ2-3,NA,TRBV7-2,TRBD2,TGTGCCAGCAGTCTTAGCGGGGGGAAAGATACGCAGTATTTT,CASSLSGGKDTQYF
TRBJ1-6,NA,TRBV30,NA,TGTGCCTGGAGTGGGTCCAGCCATAATTCACCCCTCCACTTT,CAWSGSSHNSPLHF
TRBJ1-5,NA,TRBV30,NA,TGTGCCTGGAGTATTGAGGGGGGCGGTCAGCCCCAGCATTTT,CAWSIEGGGQPQHF
TRBJ1-6,NA,TRBV7-9,NA,TGTGCCAGCAGACGAATGGGAGGAGCACCCCTCCACTTT,CASRRMGGAPLHF
TRBJ2-5,NA,TRBV5-1,TRBD2,TGCGCCAGCAGCCCGGGGGGGCAGAGTGAGACCCAGTACTTC,CASSPGGQSETQYF
TRBJ2-2,NA,TRBV2,NA,TGTGCCAGCAGTCCGGACAGCGCGAACACCGGGGAGCTGTTTTTT,CASSPDSANTGELFF
TRBJ1-2,few,TRBV6-5,NA,TGTGCCAGCAGTACACAGGGAGGGTTCACCTTC,CASSTQGGFTF
TRBJ2-7,NA,TRBV27,NA,TGTGCCAGCAGCCGCGTGGGGGGCCGTTCCTACGAGCAGTACTTC,CASSRVGGRSYEQYF
TRBJ2-5,NA,TRBV19,TRBD1,TGTGCCACTAGGGACAGGGGAGGAGAGACCCAGTACTTC,CATRDRGGETQYF
TRBJ1-5,few,TRBV30,TRBD1,TGTGCTAGCTCCGGGACAGGGAGTGAGGAGCCCCAGCATTTT,CASSGTGSEEPQHF
TRBJ1-2,NA,TRBV5-1,NA,TGCGCCAGCAGCTTGGCCAGTAACTATGGCTACACCTTC,CASSLASNYGYTF
TRBJ2-5,few,TRBV29-1,NA,TGCAGCGTTGTCTTAGCCGGCCAAGAGACCCAGTACTTC,CSVVLAGQETQYF
TRBJ2-5,NA,TRBV30,NA,TGTGCCTGGAGTTTCGGGCAGGGCTGGTACTTC,CAWSFGQGWYF
TRBJ2-5,NA,TRBV5-4,NA,TGTGCCAGCAGCCTGGACGGGGTCCAAGAGACCCAGTACTTC,CASSLDGVQETQYF
TRBJ2-1,NA,TRBV5-1,NA,TGCGCCAGCAGCTCCTTTGACAAGGCGATGTACAATGAGCAGTTCTTC,CASSSFDKAMYNEQFF
TRBJ2-1,NA,TRBV10-3,TRBD1,TGTGCCATCAGTAGCGACAGGGCCGGGGATGAGCAGTTCTTC,CAISSDRAGDEQFF
TRBJ2-5,NA,TRBV7-2,TRBD2,TGTGCCAGCGTCTCCCTAGCGGGGGGGCAGGAGACCCAGTACTTC,CASVSLAGGQETQYF
TRBJ1-4,NA,TRBV5-1,NA,TGCGCCAGCAGCTTGAGTGGGGGCACTAATGAAAAACTGTTTTTT,CASSLSGGTNEKLFF
TRBJ2-5,NA,TRBV18,NA,TGTGCCAGCTCACCTCAGACCCAAGAGACCCAGTACTTC,CASSPQTQETQYF
TRBJ2-5,NA,TRBV2,NA,TGTGCCAGCAATTTATGGGCGGTCCCGTACCAAGAGACCCAGTACTTC,CASNLWAVPYQETQYF